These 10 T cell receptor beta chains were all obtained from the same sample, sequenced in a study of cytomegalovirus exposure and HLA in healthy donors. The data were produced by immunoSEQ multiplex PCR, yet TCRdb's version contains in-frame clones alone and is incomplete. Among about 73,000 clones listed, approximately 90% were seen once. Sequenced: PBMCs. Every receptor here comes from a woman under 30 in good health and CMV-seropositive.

The CDR3 loop reads CASSSGVTEAFF. In nucleotides, the CDR3 is TGTGCCAGCAGCTCGGGTGTGACTGAAGCTTTCTTT. The chain recombines TRBV7-2 with TRBJ1-1; D is uncertain. Per the germline V gene, CDR1 is SGHTA and CDR2 is FQGNSA. V was trimmed by 4 bases and J by 5 bases, leaving 8 bases between them. This CDR3 has 12 residues. The variable domain in full, with the rest retrieved from reference TRBV7-2 and TRBJ1-1, is GAGVSQSPSNKVTEKGKDVELRCDPISGHTALYWYRQSLGQGLEFLIYFQGNSAPDKSGLPSDRFSAERTGGSVSTLTIQRTQQEDSAVYLCASSSGVTEAFFGQGTRLTVV.

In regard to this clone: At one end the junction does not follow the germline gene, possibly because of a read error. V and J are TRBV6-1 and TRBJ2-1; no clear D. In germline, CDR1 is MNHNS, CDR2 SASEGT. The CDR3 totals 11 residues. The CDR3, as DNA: TGTGCCAGCAGTGACTACTATGAGCAGTTCTTC. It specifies CASSDYYEQFF.

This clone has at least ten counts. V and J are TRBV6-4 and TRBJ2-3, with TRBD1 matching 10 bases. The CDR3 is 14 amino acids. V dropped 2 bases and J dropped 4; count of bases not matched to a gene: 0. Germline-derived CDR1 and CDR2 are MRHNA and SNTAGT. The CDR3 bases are TGTGCCAGCAGTGACGGGACAGGGGCAGATACGCAGTATTTT. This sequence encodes CASSDGTGADTQYF.

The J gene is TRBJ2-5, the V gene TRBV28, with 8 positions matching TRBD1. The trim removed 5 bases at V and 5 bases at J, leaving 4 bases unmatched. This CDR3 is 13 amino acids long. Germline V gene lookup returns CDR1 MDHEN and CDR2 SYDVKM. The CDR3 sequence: CASSTGGRETQYF. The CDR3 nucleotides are TGTGCCAGCAGTACAGGGGGACGGGAGACCCAGTACTTC.

CDR3 nucleotide sequence: TGTGCCTGGGGGACTGGGGATCAAGAGACCCAGTACTTC. Encoded protein: CAWGTGDQETQYF. The chain links TRBV30 to TRBJ2-5; D is perhaps TRBD2 (6 bases). The germline V gene encodes CDR1 GTSNPN and CDR2 SVGIG (reference sequence). This CDR3 has 13 residues. V gave up 5 bases and J gave up 2 bases, with 12 bases separating them. The full variable domain, with the rest looked up from reference TRBV30 and TRBJ2-5, is SQTIHQWPATLVQPVGSPLSLECTVEGTSNPNLYWYRQAAGRGLQLLFYSVGIGQISSEVPQNLSASRPQDRQFILSSKKLLLSDSGFYLCAWGTGDQETQYFGPGTRLLVL.

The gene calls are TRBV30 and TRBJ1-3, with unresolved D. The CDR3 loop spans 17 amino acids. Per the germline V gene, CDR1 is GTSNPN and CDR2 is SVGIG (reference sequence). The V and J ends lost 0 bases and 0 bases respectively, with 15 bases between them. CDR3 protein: CAWSVLPTESSGNTIYF. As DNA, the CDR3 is TGTGCCTGGAGTGTACTTCCGACGGAGAGCTCTGGAAACACCATATATTTT. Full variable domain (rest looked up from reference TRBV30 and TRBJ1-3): SQTIHQWPATLVQPVGSPLSLECTVEGTSNPNLYWYRQAAGRGLQLLFYSVGIGQISSEVPQNLSASRPQDRQFILSSKKLLLSDSGFYLCAWSVLPTESSGNTIYFGEGSWLTVV.

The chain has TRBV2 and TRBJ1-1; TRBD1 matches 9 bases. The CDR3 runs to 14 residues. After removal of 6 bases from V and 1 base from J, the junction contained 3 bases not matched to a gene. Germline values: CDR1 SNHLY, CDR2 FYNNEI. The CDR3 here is CASRIQGANTEAFF. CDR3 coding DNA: TGTGCCAGCAGAATACAGGGGGCGAACACTGAAGCTTTCTTT.

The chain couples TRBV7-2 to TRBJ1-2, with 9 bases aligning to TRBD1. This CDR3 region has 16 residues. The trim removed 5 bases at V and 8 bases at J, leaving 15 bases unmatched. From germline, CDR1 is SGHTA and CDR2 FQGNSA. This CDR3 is CASSNYRWTGDGGYTF. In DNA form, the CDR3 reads TGTGCCAGCAGCAACTACCGGTGGACAGGGGATGGAGGCTACACCTTC.

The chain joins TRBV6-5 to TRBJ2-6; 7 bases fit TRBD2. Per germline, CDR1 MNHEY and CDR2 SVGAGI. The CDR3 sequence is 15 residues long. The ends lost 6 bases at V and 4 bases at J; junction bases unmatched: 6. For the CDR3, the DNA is TGTGCCAGCAGCCAAAGCGGGGAAGGGGCCAACGTCCTGACTTTC. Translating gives CASSQSGEGANVLTF.

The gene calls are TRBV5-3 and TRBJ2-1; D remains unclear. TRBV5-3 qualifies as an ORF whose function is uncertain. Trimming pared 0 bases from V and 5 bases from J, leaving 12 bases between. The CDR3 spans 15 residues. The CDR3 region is CARSLAGSADNEQFF. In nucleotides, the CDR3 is TGTGCCAGAAGCTTGGCCGGTTCTGCCGACAATGAGCAGTTCTTC.